A single sample gave rise to the 27 T cell receptor beta chains below, sequenced in a study of cytomegalovirus exposure and HLA in healthy donors (dated by TCRdb to about 2017). Library prep was done by the immunoSEQ multiplex PCR assay. A mixture of 60 forward primers for TCR Vbeta segments and 13 reverse primers for TCR Jbeta segments was used in the multiplex PCR. Held by TCRdb, this immuneACCESS table contains in-frame sequences only and omits some clones. Under half of the omission traces to an unresolved V gene where checked; the cause of the rest is unknown. This sample is represented by about 120,000 clones; roughly 77% of them were singletons. The ten largest clones add up to around 4.9% of the sample. The sample comprised PBMCs. These receptors were taken from a man between 45 and 60 years old in good health and CMV-seropositive.

CDR3 nucleotides: TGTGCCAGCAGCTTGAGCCAGGGGGTCTACAATGAGCAGTTCTTC. Translated: CASSLSQGVYNEQFF. The chain uses TRBV5-5 and TRBJ2-1; 7 bases match TRBD1. The CDR3 is 15 residues long. With 1 base clipped from V and 3 bases from J, the junction kept 4 bases outside the gene matches. Germline V CDR1 and CDR2: SGHKS, YYEKEE (reference sequence).

The chain combines TRBV19 with TRBJ1-6; TRBD1 matches at 7 bases. With 3 bases clipped from V and 9 bases from J, the junction kept 8 bases outside the gene matches. Germline lookup yields CDR1 LNHDA and CDR2 SQIVND (reference sequence). The CDR3 loop spans 15 amino acids. CDR3 protein: CASSMFRQGVSPLHF. The DNA of the CDR3 is TGTGCCAGTAGTATGTTCCGACAGGGAGTTTCACCCCTCCACTTT.

The rearrangement joins TRBV2 to TRBJ2-5; possible D gene TRBD1, 6 bases. V was cut by 6 bases and J by 3 bases, with 17 bases left in between. The CDR3 has 15 amino acids. CDR1 is SNHLY and CDR2 is FYNNEI in the germline V gene. In nucleotides, the CDR3 is TGTGCCAGCAGGGGGGACAATAGACCTGAAGAGACCCAGTACTTC. It yields the protein CASRGDNRPEETQYF.

This chain joins TRBV2 and TRBJ2-5; D is uncertain. Germline loops: CDR1 SNHLY, CDR2 FYNNEI. The V and J ends lost 6 bases and 3 bases respectively, with 5 bases between them. CDR3 length equals 11 residues. This CDR3 reads CASSIEETQYF. The CDR3 region has the DNA TGTGCCAGCAGCATAGAAGAGACCCAGTACTTC.

The chain is built from TRBV30 and TRBJ1-2; D gene ambiguous. The V gene lost 0 bases and the J gene lost 7 bases, with 12 bases spanning the gap. CDR3 size: 13 residues. CDR1 and CDR2 (germline): GTSNPN, SVGIG (reference sequence). The CDR3 loop reads CAWSVPVEGGYTF. CDR3 coding DNA: TGTGCCTGGAGTGTACCGGTTGAGGGTGGCTACACCTTC.

The chain joins TRBV11-2 to TRBJ2-7, with a tentative D call TRBD1 (5 bases). Trimming removed 5 bases at V and 5 bases at J, with 7 bases between. The CDR3 is made up of 11 amino acids. Germline values: CDR1 SGHAT, CDR2 FQNNGV. CDR3 in DNA: TGTGCCAGCAGCCTCAGGGACGAGCAGTACTTC. Its translation is CASSLRDEQYF.

The chain uses TRBV11-1 and TRBJ1-4; D not certain. Deletions cut 5 bases from V and 7 bases from J, with 23 bases between. CDR1 is SGHAT, CDR2 FQDESV, per germline (reference sequence). The CDR3 is 17 residues long. The chain's CDR3 is CASSPAYQTPGGEKLFF. CDR3 DNA: TGTGCCAGCAGCCCTGCCTACCAGACTCCCGGCGGTGAAAAACTGTTTTTT. The variable domain in full, completed from reference TRBV11-1 and TRBJ1-4, reads EAEVAQSPRYKITEKSQAVAFWCDPISGHATLYWYRQILGQGPELLVQFQDESVVDDSQLPKDRFSAERLKGVDSTLKIQPAELGDSAMYLCASSPAYQTPGGEKLFFGSGTQLSVL.

In regard to this clone: A read error may produce the germline difference seen at one junction end. The rearrangement links TRBV30 to TRBJ1-1; 7 bases are shared with TRBD1. The CDR3 sequence is 11 residues long. The germline V gene encodes CDR1 GTSNPN and CDR2 SVGIG (reference sequence). CDR3 DNA sequence: TGTGTCTGGAGACAGGGCCTTGAAGCTTTCTTT. Its protein is CVWRQGLEAFF.

This clone was counted a few times. This chain joins TRBV7-6 and TRBJ2-2; D gene uncertain. The CDR3 loop spans 14 amino acids. Trimming left V 3 bases short and J 8 bases short, with 13 bases between. Looked up from germline, CDR1 is SGHVS and CDR2 is FNYEAQ. The chain's CDR3 is CASSFRLSPGELFF. As DNA, the CDR3 is TGTGCCAGCAGCTTTAGACTCTCACCGGGGGAGCTGTTTTTT.

V usage is TRBV5-8 and J usage is TRBJ2-7; 11 bases are a match to TRBD1. The CDR3 consists of 14 residues. Germline CDR1 SGHTS, CDR2 YDEGEE. V gave up 4 bases and J gave up 6 bases; unmatched junction bases: 6. This CDR3 reads CASSLRTGGAEQYF. DNA of the CDR3: TGTGCCAGCAGCCTGAGGACAGGGGGCGCCGAGCAGTACTTC. Filled out from reference TRBV5-8 and TRBJ2-7, the complete variable domain reads EAGVTQSPTHLIKTRGQQATLRCSPISGHTSVYWYQQALGLGLQFLLWYDEGEERNRGNFPPRFSGRQFPNYSSELNVNALELEDSALYLCASSLRTGGAEQYFGPGTRLTVT.

V is TRBV7-2 and J is TRBJ2-7; 10 positions match TRBD2. The CDR3 length is 15 residues. Germline-derived CDR1 and CDR2 are SGHTA and FQGNSA. Losses at the gene ends were 4 bases for V and 5 bases for J; bases not matched to a gene: 8. The CDR3 loop is CASSSRTSGTHEQYF. The DNA for the CDR3 is TGTGCCAGCAGCTCTAGGACTAGCGGTACCCACGAGCAGTACTTC.

The count of this clone is one. DNA of the CDR3: TGTGCCAGCAGTCCCGGACAATGGGGTGAGGCTTTCTTT. Protein product: CASSPGQWGEAFF. V usage is TRBV6-6 and J usage is TRBJ1-1; possible D gene TRBD1, 5 bases. The V gene's germline CDR1 is MNHNY and CDR2 SVGAGI (reference sequence). Between the trimmed V and J ends, which lost 5 bases and 11 bases, there was a span of 18 bases. CDR3 length: 13 amino acids.

As to this clone: One end of the junction varies from germline; a read error may be responsible. The genes are TRBV7-2 and TRBJ2-7; TRBD1 matches 7 bases. This CDR3 is 15 amino acids long. Germline-derived CDR1 and CDR2 are SGHTA and FQGNSA. CDR3 sequence reads: CASSLERGRPYEQYF. The CDR3 DNA sequence: TGTGCCAGCAGTTTAGAGAGGGGGCGCCCCTACGAGCAGTACTTC.

Comment on this clone: At one end, the junction sequence differs from germline, possibly due to a read error. The chain has TRBV5-1 and TRBJ2-5; TRBD2 agrees at 7 bases. CDR3 length equals 15 residues. Germline V gene sequence: CDR1 SGHRS, CDR2 YFSETQ. As DNA, the CDR3 is TGCGCCAGCAGCATCAAACCCGGACTAGAAGATACCCAGTACTTC. As protein: CASSIKPGLEDTQYF.

The rearrangement uses TRBV5-1 and TRBJ2-7; 7 bases match TRBD1. The CDR3 has 16 amino acids. Germline trimming cut 2 bases from V and 13 bases from J; bases unmatched to any gene: 21. The germline CDR1 and CDR2 sequences are SGHRS and YFSETQ. CDR3 coding DNA: TGCGCCAGCAGCTTCGGACCCATAACACAGACAGGGAAGGGTTACTTC. Its translation is CASSFGPITQTGKGYF.

The V and J genes are TRBV4-2 and TRBJ1-6; 7 positions agree with TRBD1. The length of the CDR3 is 19 residues. V gave up 2 bases and J gave up 0 bases; unmatched junction bases: 10. Germline assignment: CDR1 LGHNA and CDR2 YNFKEQ. The DNA for the CDR3 is TGTGCCAGCAGCCAATTTCCCGCACAGGGGAGCTCCTATAATTCACCCCTCCACTTT. Translating it yields CASSQFPAQGSSYNSPLHF.

In regard to this clone: Other DNA sequences of this sample code for an identical CDR3. This chain connects TRBV5-1 to TRBJ1-1; 8 bases align to TRBD1. The junction had 4 bases not matched to a gene; V was cut back by 3 bases and J by 0 bases. Looked up from germline, CDR1 is SGHRS and CDR2 is YFSETQ. This CDR3 has 15 residues. CDR3 nucleotides: TGCGCCAGCAGCTCGGGACAGGCTATGAACACTGAAGCTTTCTTT. Its translation is CASSSGQAMNTEAFF.

This clone was seen only once. V gene TRBV9 combines with J gene TRBJ1-1; D is unresolved. The CDR3 contains 14 residues. Trimming removed 0 bases from V and 1 base from J, with 7 bases in between. The germline gives CDR1 SGDLS, CDR2 YYNGEE. The CDR3 DNA sequence: TGTGCCAGCAGCGTAGGTAACACGAACACTGAAGCTTTCTTT. Residues: CASSVGNTNTEAFF.

This sequence joins TRBV7-9 and TRBJ1-2, with unresolved D. This CDR3 is 10 amino acids long. CDR1 SEHNR and CDR2 FQNEAQ come from the germline V gene (reference sequence). As DNA, the CDR3 is TGTGCTGCGGGTCCCTATGGCTACACCTTC. This sequence encodes CAAGPYGYTF.

The chain carries TRBV6-5 and TRBJ2-1, with 11 nucleotides matching TRBD2. Germline V gene data show CDR1 as MNHEY and CDR2 as SVGAGI. The CDR3 totals 16 residues. With V trimmed by 4 bases and J by 2 bases, 4 bases remained unmatched. The CDR3 is CASSLRGLAAYNEQFF. CDR3 coding DNA: TGTGCCAGCAGTTTGAGGGGACTAGCGGCCTACAATGAGCAGTTCTTC.

This clone occurred a few times. The V and J genes are TRBV25-1 and TRBJ2-5, with TRBD2 as a possible D gene (6 bases). V lost 1 base, J lost 4 bases, and 16 bases lay in between. The CDR3 length is 16 residues. CDR1 is MGHDK and CDR2 is SYGVNS in the germline V gene. The CDR3 is CASSELGGIGRETQYF. The CDR3 DNA reads TGTGCCAGCAGTGAATTGGGGGGAATAGGTCGAGAGACCCAGTACTTC.

The chain joins TRBV6-6 to TRBJ2-7, with D unclear. The CDR3 covers 14 residues. Germline V gene sequence: CDR1 MNHNY, CDR2 SVGAGI (reference sequence). Trimming left V 5 bases short and J 3 bases short, with 14 bases between. CDR3 sequence: CASSRSDARYEQYF. CDR3 coding DNA: TGTGCCAGCAGTCGGAGCGACGCACGCTACGAGCAGTACTTC.

J is TRBJ1-2 and V is TRBV5-1, with D possibly TRBD1 on 6 matching bases. CDR3 length: 16 amino acids. The ends were cut back, 4 bases at V and 5 bases at J, with 21 bases in the middle. Germline CDR1 reads SGHRS; CDR2 reads YFSETQ. The DNA of the CDR3 is TGCGCCAGCAGCGTAAAAACAGGGTCAGAGGCATATGGCTACACCTTC. Translation gives CASSVKTGSEAYGYTF.

V and J are TRBV5-4 and TRBJ2-2; the D gene is possibly TRBD2 (6 bases). V lost 3 bases, J lost 4 bases, and 10 bases lay in between. The germline V gene encodes CDR1 SGHNT and CDR2 YYREEE (reference sequence). The length of the CDR3 is 14 residues. The CDR3 loop is CASSSGGTTGELFF. In DNA form, the CDR3 reads TGTGCCAGCAGCTCCGGGGGTACCACCGGGGAGCTGTTTTTT.

This clone was found a few times. The gene calls are TRBV6-4 and TRBJ2-1, with TRBD2 matching 8 bases. Germline V gene data show CDR1 as MRHNA and CDR2 as SNTAGT. The CDR3 sequence is 14 residues long. The V gene end was trimmed by 8 bases and the J gene end by 1 base; junction bases not matched to a gene: 4. CDR3 nucleotides: TGTGCCAGCGTAATAGCGGGATCCTACAATGAGCAGTTCTTC. It encodes CASVIAGSYNEQFF.

The J gene is TRBJ2-7, the V gene TRBV28; weak D call: TRBD2 (6 bases). CDR3 length equals 13 residues. Trimming took 6 bases from V and 7 from J, leaving 16 bases between them. Germline values: CDR1 MDHEN, CDR2 SYDVKM. The chain's CDR3 is CASSLPGRGEQYF. CDR3 sequence (DNA): TGTGCCAGCAGCCTCCCCGGACGGGGGGAGCAGTACTTC.

This clone appeared once. The genes are TRBV5-1 and TRBJ2-1; D perhaps matches TRBD2 (6 bases). This CDR3 region has 14 residues. Germline values: CDR1 SGHRS, CDR2 YFSETQ. Trimming took 3 bases from V and 0 from J, leaving 7 bases between them. CDR3 bases: TGCGCCAGCAGCTCCGGGAGCTCCTACAATGAGCAGTTCTTC. It encodes CASSSGSSYNEQFF.